The clone carrying this T cell receptor (beta chain) appeared a few times. Its antigen is currently unknown. The germline V gene has CDR1 SGHDT and CDR2 YYEEEE. V lost 6 bases to trimming and J lost 2 bases, with 20 bases between them. The CDR3 consists of 16 residues. The source of the sample is a study of T-cell reconstitution after alpha-beta-depleted transplantation in children. Findings of the study overall: After transplant, at about two months, alpha-beta T cells were reportedly derived from several hundred expanded graft clones. It was surviving recipient T cells and thymic progenitors that gave some patients high TCRbeta diversity at day 60. At one year after transplant, newly produced T cells mostly accounted for T-cell counts and diversity.

The library targeted TCRbeta and was prepared with unique molecular identifiers. Each CDR3 protein gets one entry after TCRdb re-called the PCR reads with MiXCR. This sample has fewer than 750,000 distinct CDR3 sequences; more than 20% occur once, and the top ten carry less than 40%. The V gene is TRBV5-6, the J gene TRBJ1-2, with D unresolved. The specimen comprised PBMCs, sampled before TCRalphabeta/CD19-depleted stem cell transplant. The sequence was collected from a boy in the first two years of life with Wiskott-Aldrich syndrome, due to receive a stem cell transplant. The CDR3 coding sequence is TGTGCCAGCACCCGCTGGAGGGCAGGCACAAACTATGGCTACACCTTC. As protein: CASTRWRAGTNYGYTF.